This TCR beta chain was sequenced in a study of blood T cells in healthy people across ages. On this clonotype: The antigen is unknown.

Through a sample-barcoded 5' primer and a J-beta primer mix, a second PCR was run for roughly 7 to 11 cycles. Every cDNA was tagged by a template-switch adaptor with 12 random nucleotides. Paired-end reads containing CDR3 totaled no fewer than 3 million for each sample. TCRdb reanalysed the 5' RACE reads using MiXCR and keeps one entry per CDR3 protein. The sample shows more than 1 million distinct CDR3 sequences, 40% to 50% of them seen only once. From germline, CDR1 is DFQATT and CDR2 SNEGSKA (reference sequence). The junction had 7 bases not matched to a gene; V was cut back by 5 bases and J by 4 bases. This CDR3 is 13 amino acids long. Study-wide findings and caveats: Per-million-T-cell TCR beta diversity fell roughly linearly with age. Whereas aged donors had fewer naive CD4+ cells, long-lived donors had more of them and higher diversity.

The gene calls are TRBV20-1 and TRBJ2-7, with TRBD2 matching 8 bases. Sample: blood. This sequence was found in a woman aged 60-75 years in good health. As DNA, the CDR3 is TGCAGTGCTGGGGGACTAGGGAGATACGAGCAGTACTTC. Amino acid sequence: CSAGGLGRYEQYF.